A single sample gave rise to the 6 T cell receptor beta chains below, sequenced in a study of blood T cells in healthy people across ages. Alongside a J-beta primer mix, a sample-barcoded 5' primer served in a second PCR lasting about 7 to 12 cycles. TCRdb passed the 5' RACE reads through MiXCR, listing each CDR3 protein once. The sample carries around 670,000 distinct CDR3 sequences, about 30% recorded once. Sequenced input: blood. These receptors were collected from a woman aged 80 or older in good health.

This clonotype has at least ten counts. The V and J genes are TRBV24-1 and TRBJ2-7, with D perhaps matching TRBD1 (5 bases). CDR3 length equals 14 residues. Germline V lookup: CDR1 KGHDR, CDR2 SFDVKD. V dropped 2 bases and J dropped 6 bases, with 13 bases sitting between them. The CDR3 reads CATSDSGREGEQYF. In nucleotides, the CDR3 is TGTGCCACCAGTGATTCGGGCAGGGAAGGCGAGCAGTACTTC.

About this clonotype itself: A much larger clone lies a single base off, so this may be a read error. The V gene is TRBV7-3, the J gene TRBJ2-3; no definite D call. The germline CDR1 and CDR2 sequences are SGHTA and FQGTGA. The CDR3 runs to 13 residues. The CDR3 DNA sequence: TGTACCAGCAGCTTAAGTCCCACAAATACGCAGTATTTT. This sequence encodes CTSSLSPTNTQYF. The entire variable domain, with the rest obtained from reference TRBV7-3 and TRBJ2-3, is as follows: GAGVSQTPSNKVTEKGKYVELRCDPISGHTALYWYRQSLGQGPEFLIYFQGTGAADDSGLPNDRFFAVRPEGSVSTLKIQRTERGDSAVYLCTSSLSPTNTQYFGPGTRLTVL.

As to this clonotype: Given a much more abundant clone one base away, this may be a read error. The genes are TRBV11-1 and TRBJ2-7, with D perhaps TRBD2 (6 bases). Trimming pared 3 bases from V and 7 bases from J, leaving 19 bases between. Per germline, CDR1 SGHAT and CDR2 FQDESV (reference sequence). This CDR3 spans 15 amino acids. The chain's CDR3 is CASSLEGLVLNEQYF. For the CDR3, the DNA is TGTGCCAGCAGCTTGGAGGGGCTAGTACTCAATGAGCAGTACTTC.

Here the CDR3 reads CASSLIWETQYF. Written as DNA, the CDR3 is TGTGCCAGCAGCTTAATCTGGGAGACCCAGTACTTC. The V call is TRBV7-8, the J call TRBJ2-5; no clear D. The V end was cut by 2 bases, the J end by 5 bases, with 6 bases between. The CDR3 has 12 residues. Per germline, CDR1 SGHVS and CDR2 FQNEAQ.

This clonotype has ten or more counts. The V and J genes are TRBV6-6 and TRBJ2-3; TRBD2 is a possible D gene (6 bases). This CDR3 has 13 amino acids. V was pared by 6 bases and J by 4 bases, with 11 bases between. CDR1 MNHNY and CDR2 SVGAGI come from the germline V gene (reference sequence). CDR3 loop: CASRGGTSDTQYF. DNA for the CDR3: TGTGCCAGCAGGGGCGGGACTTCAGATACGCAGTATTTT.

This clonotype was observed at least ten times. The chain combines TRBV3-1 with TRBJ1-2; TRBD1 matches at 7 bases. V lost 5 bases and J lost 5; bases outside the gene matches: 5. CDR3 length equals 13 residues. CDR1 and CDR2 from the germline V gene are LGHDT and YNNKEL (reference sequence). The CDR3 here is CASSAQGTYGYTF. In DNA form, the CDR3 reads TGTGCCAGCAGCGCACAGGGGACTTATGGCTACACCTTC. Combining the CDR3 with reference TRBV3-1 and TRBJ1-2 gives the whole variable domain DTAVSQTPKYLVTQMGNDKSIKCEQNLGHDTMYWYKQDSKKFLKIMFSYNNKELIINETVPNRFSPKSPDKAHLNLHINSLELGDSAVYFCASSAQGTYGYTFGSGTRLTVV.